The 3 T cell receptor beta chains given below trace back to one sample, sequenced in a study of blood T cell repertoires in COVID-19. Profiled with immunoSEQ multiplex PCR; TCRdb holds only in-frame clones, not every one. The sample has around 68,000 clones, 87% seen once. Specimen: peripheral blood. These receptors originate from a man between 50 and 59 years old with active COVID-19.

Only one count was recorded for this clone. The V and J genes are TRBV15 and TRBJ2-1; 8 nucleotides align to TRBD2. CDR1 LNHNV and CDR2 YYDKDF come from the germline V gene (reference sequence). The CDR3 extends over 15 amino acids. V gave up 0 bases and J gave up 4 bases; unmatched junction bases: 2. In DNA form, the CDR3 reads TGTGCCACCAGCAGAGAAGCGGGGGCGTACAATGAGCAGTTCTTC. This sequence encodes CATSREAGAYNEQFF.

The CDR3 nucleotides read TGTGCCAGCAGCTTAAGGACAGGAGGAAGAGGCAATCAGCCCCAGCATTTT. It encodes CASSLRTGGRGNQPQHF. The V call is TRBV7-8, the J call TRBJ1-5, with TRBD1 matching 7 bases. This CDR3 has 17 residues. V dropped 2 bases and J dropped 2; count of bases not matched to a gene: 9. CDR1 is SGHVS, CDR2 FQNEAQ, per germline.

The rearrangement uses TRBV7-2 and TRBJ2-3, with a tentative D call TRBD2 (6 bases). The germline V gene encodes CDR1 SGHTA and CDR2 FQGNSA. The CDR3 length is 16 residues. V gave up 5 bases and J gave up 2 bases, with 17 bases separating them. The CDR3 nucleotides are TGTGCCAGCAGCGCTACCGCTAGCGCGACCACAGATACGCAGTATTTT. This gives the protein CASSATASATTDTQYF. The full variable domain, with the rest looked up from reference TRBV7-2 and TRBJ2-3, is GAGVSQSPSNKVTEKGKDVELRCDPISGHTALYWYRQSLGQGLEFLIYFQGNSAPDKSGLPSDRFSAERTGGSVSTLTIQRTQQEDSAVYLCASSATASATTDTQYFGPGTRLTVL.